This T cell receptor (beta chain) is drawn from a study of low-dose radiotherapy and immunotherapy resistance in tumors. Background on the study: Each fraction for Cohort 1 was 0.5 Gy, given every 2 weeks, and the total came to 6.5 Gy. Each fraction given to Cohort 2 every two weeks delivered 1 Gy, and the total reached 13 Gy over 26 weeks.

The sample's time point: after trial treatment. Treatment denoted: LDRT plus nivolumab, ipilimumab, low-dose cyclophosphamide and aspirin (RACIN trial). CDR1 and CDR2 from the germline V gene are SQVTM and ANQGSEA. V lost 2 bases and J lost 1, with 11 bases in between. The CDR3 has 14 amino acids. This clonotype occurred many times. Both TCRalpha and TCRbeta chains were reverse transcribed with V-gene-specific primers. A constant-region primer paired with the V-primer adapter amplified TCRs over around 18 PCR cycles. TCRdb re-analysed the reads in MiXCR, keeping a single row per CDR3 protein. The sample holds 100,000 or so distinct CDR3 sequences, less than 25% seen once.

The chain employs TRBV29-1 and TRBJ2-5, with D perhaps given as TRBD1 or TRBD2 (6 bases each). The sequencing used PBMCs, collected after low-dose radiotherapy plus immunotherapy. The TCR sequence derives from a male donor with prostate cancer. CDR3 loop: CSVESGDTQETQYF. The CDR3 bases are TGCAGCGTTGAATCGGGGGACACCCAAGAGACCCAGTACTTC. Together with reference TRBV29-1 and TRBJ2-5, the CDR3 gives the full variable domain: SAVISQKPSRDICQRGTSLTIQCQVDSQVTMMFWYRQQPGQSLTLIATANQGSEATYESGFVIDKFPISRPNLTFSTLTVSNMSPEDSSIYLCSVESGDTQETQYFGPGTRLLVL.